Detailed here is one T cell receptor beta chain. The source of the sample is a study of Ad26.COV2.S vaccination and SARS-CoV-2 variants. Documented treatment: roughly 18 received Ad26.COV2.S at low or high dose, single or two shots; about 5 received placebo; per-sample allocation not given. Vaccine and placebo recipients were sampled on day 63 after the first injection. Here immunoSEQ multiplex PCR was the method, and the copy in TCRdb shows in-frame clones only, minus some. In the table there are about 350,000 clones, around 89% of which are singletons. Losses at the gene ends were 4 bases for V and 3 bases for J; bases not matched to a gene: 10. In germline, CDR1 is SGDLS, CDR2 YYNGEE. The CDR3 has 15 residues.

This clonotype was sampled from a person between 18 and 60 years old who received the Ad26.COV2.S COVID-19 vaccine or a placebo. The chain is built from TRBV9 and TRBJ2-7; 7 nucleotides line up with TRBD2. This specimen consisted of peripheral blood, obtained in a trial of Ad26.COV2.S vaccine versus placebo. The CDR3: CASSPAGSNFYEQYF. The CDR3 nucleotides read TGTGCCAGCAGCCCAGCGGGGTCGAACTTCTACGAGCAGTACTTC.